This T cell receptor (beta chain) derives from a study of T cells in Graves' hyperthyroidism and ophthalmopathy. Overall study: Blood was drawn when the patient was first diagnosed and still untreated.

Researchers amplified the TCR beta CDR3 regions from RNA transcripts. When the TCR CDR3 underwent first-round RT-PCR, the HTBI primer set was used. TCRdb fed the multiplex PCR reads into MiXCR, producing one record per CDR3 protein. The sample records 250,000 to 300,000 distinct CDR3 sequences, nearly 15% being singletons. The germline V and J ends were trimmed by 8 bases and 7 bases, with 21 bases remaining between them. Germline CDR1 reads MDHEN; CDR2 reads SYDVKM. CDR3 size: 14 residues. Many counts were recorded for this clonotype. The TCR sequence derives from a woman between 50 and 59 years old with Graves' hyperthyroidism that later progressed to Graves' ophthalmopathy. Sequencing input: blood. The chain employs TRBV28 and TRBJ2-7; unclear D gene. In DNA form, the CDR3 reads TGTGCCAGCTCCACCCCGTTAGGACCTAGGGAGCAGTACTTC. Protein: CASSTPLGPREQYF.